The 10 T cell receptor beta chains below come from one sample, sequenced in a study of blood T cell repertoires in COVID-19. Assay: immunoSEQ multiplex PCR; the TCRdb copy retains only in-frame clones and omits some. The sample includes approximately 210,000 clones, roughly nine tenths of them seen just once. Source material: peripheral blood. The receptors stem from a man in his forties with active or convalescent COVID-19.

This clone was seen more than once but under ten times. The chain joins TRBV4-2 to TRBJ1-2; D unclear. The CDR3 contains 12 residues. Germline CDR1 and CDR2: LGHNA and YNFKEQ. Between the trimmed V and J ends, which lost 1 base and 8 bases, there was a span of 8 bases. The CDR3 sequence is CASSQGFLGYTF. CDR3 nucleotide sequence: TGTGCCAGCAGCCAAGGATTTCTAGGCTACACCTTC.

CDR3 nucleotide sequence: TGTGCCAGCAGCGTACGGACCGGGACAGCTAATGAAAAACTGTTTTTT. As protein: CASSVRTGTANEKLFF. V and J are TRBV9 and TRBJ1-4; TRBD1 aligns across 7 bases. The CDR3 has 16 residues. From germline, CDR1 is SGDLS and CDR2 YYNGEE. V lost 1 base and J lost 3; bases outside the gene matches: 6.

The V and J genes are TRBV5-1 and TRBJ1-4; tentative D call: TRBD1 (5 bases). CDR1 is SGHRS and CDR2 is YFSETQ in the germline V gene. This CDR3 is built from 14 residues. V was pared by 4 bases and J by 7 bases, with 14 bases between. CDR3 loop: CASSQTVTSEKLFF. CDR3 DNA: TGCGCCAGCAGCCAGACAGTTACTTCTGAAAAACTGTTTTTT.

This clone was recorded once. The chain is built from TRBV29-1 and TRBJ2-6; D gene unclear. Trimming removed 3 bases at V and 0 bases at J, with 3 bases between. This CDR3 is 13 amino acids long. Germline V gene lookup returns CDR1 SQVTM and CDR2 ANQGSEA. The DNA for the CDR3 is TGCAGCGTTGATCTCTCTGGGGCCAACGTCCTGACTTTC. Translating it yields CSVDLSGANVLTF.

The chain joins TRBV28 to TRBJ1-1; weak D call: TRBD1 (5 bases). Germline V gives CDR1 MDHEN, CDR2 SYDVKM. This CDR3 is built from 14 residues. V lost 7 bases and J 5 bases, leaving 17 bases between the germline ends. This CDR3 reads CASTPRGGRTEAFF. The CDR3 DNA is TGTGCCAGCACCCCCCGGGGGGGAAGGACTGAAGCTTTCTTT. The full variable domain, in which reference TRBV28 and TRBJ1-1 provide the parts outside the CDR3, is DVKVTQSSRYLVKRTGEKVFLECVQDMDHENMFWYRQDPGLGLRLIYFSYDVKMKEKGDIPEGYSVSREKKERFSLILESASTNQTSMYLCASTPRGGRTEAFFGQGTRLTVV.

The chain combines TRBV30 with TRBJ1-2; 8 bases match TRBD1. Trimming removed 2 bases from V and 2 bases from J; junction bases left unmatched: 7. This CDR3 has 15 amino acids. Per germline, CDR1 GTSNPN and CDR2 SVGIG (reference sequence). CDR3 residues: CAWSTGTGNNYGYTF. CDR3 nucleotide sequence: TGTGCCTGGAGTACCGGGACAGGCAACAACTATGGCTACACCTTC.

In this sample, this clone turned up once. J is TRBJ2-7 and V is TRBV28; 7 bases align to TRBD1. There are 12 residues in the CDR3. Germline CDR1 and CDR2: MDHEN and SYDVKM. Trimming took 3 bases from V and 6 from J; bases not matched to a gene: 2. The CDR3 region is CASSFHRGEQYF. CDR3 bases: TGTGCCAGCAGTTTCCACAGGGGCGAGCAGTACTTC.

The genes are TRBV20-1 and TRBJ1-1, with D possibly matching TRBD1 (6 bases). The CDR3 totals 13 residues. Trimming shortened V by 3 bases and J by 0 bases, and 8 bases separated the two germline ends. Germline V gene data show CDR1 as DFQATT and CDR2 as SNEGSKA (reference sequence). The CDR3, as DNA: TGCAGTGCTAGTTGGGGGCTGAACACTGAAGCTTTCTTT. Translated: CSASWGLNTEAFF.

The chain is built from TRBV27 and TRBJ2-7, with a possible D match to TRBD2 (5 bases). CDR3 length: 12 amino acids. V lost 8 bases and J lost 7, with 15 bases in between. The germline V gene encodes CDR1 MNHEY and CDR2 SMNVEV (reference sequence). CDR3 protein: CASGLLGREQYF. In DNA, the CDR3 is TGTGCCAGCGGTCTTTTGGGGAGAGAGCAGTACTTC.

This CDR3 is CASSYGTDSYYNEQFF. CDR3 nucleotide sequence: TGTGCCAGCAGTTACGGAACGGACAGCTACTACAATGAGCAGTTCTTC. This rearrangement joins TRBV6-5 to TRBJ2-1, with D maybe TRBD1 (6 bases). Germline values: CDR1 MNHEY, CDR2 SVGAGI. The CDR3 has 16 amino acids. V was trimmed by 2 bases and J by 3 bases, leaving 14 bases between them.